This T cell receptor (beta chain) was captured in a study of cytomegalovirus exposure and HLA in healthy donors. Researchers ran the PCR with 60 Vbeta and 13 Jbeta primers. The data were produced by immunoSEQ multiplex PCR, yet TCRdb's version contains in-frame clones alone and is incomplete. The table includes roughly 80,000 clones, less than 85% detected once. Each donor was healthy, and each was a bone marrow donor. The material sequenced was PBMCs. This sequence was found in a woman between 50 and 59 years old in good health and CMV-seronegative.

The CDR3 reads CASSQEGYQPQHF. The CDR3 coding sequence is TGTGCCAGCTCACAGGAGGGATATCAGCCCCAGCATTTT. The rearrangement uses TRBV18 and TRBJ1-5; D is ambiguous. CDR3 length: 13 amino acids. Trimming pared 4 bases from V and 5 bases from J, leaving 9 bases between. Germline assignment: CDR1 KGHSH and CDR2 LQKENI.